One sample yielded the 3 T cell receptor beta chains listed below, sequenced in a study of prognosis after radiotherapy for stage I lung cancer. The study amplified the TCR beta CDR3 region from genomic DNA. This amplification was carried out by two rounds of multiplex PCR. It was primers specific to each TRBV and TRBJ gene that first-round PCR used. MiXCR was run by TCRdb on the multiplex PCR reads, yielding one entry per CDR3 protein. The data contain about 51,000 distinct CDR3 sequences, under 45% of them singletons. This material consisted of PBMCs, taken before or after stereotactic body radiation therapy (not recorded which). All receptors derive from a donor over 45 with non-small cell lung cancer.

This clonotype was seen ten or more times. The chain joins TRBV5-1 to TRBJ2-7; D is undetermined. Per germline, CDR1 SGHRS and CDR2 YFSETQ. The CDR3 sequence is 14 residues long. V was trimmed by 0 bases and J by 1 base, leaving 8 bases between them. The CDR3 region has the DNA TGCGCCAGCAGCTTGGAATGGGGATCCTACGAGCAGTACTTC. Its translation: CASSLEWGSYEQYF.

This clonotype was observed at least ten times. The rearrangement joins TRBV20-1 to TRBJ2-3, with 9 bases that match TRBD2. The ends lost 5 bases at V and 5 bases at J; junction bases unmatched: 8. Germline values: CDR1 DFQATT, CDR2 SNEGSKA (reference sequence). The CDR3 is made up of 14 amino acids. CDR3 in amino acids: CSAPRTSEGDTQYF. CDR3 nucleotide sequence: TGCAGTGCTCCCCGGACTAGCGAAGGAGATACGCAGTATTTT.

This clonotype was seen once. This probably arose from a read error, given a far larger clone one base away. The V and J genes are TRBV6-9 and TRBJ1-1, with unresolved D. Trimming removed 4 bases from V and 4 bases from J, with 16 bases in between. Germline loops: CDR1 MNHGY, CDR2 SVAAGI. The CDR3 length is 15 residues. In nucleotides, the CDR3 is TGTGCCAGCAGTTCACAACAGTGCATTGGCACTGAAGCTTTCTTT. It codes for CASSSQQCIGTEAFF.